The rows below give T cell receptor beta chains drawn from one sample of a study of blood T cell repertoires in COVID-19. TCRdb's table, derived via immunoSEQ multiplex PCR, lists solely in-frame clones and lacks some. This table holds roughly 230,000 clones, over 75% found once. The sequencing sample was made of peripheral blood. All receptors come from a human donor in a cohort sampled during active COVID-19. Each CDR3 is given with its conserved first and last residue. Fields, in order: clone size, D gene, V gene, J gene, CDR3 DNA, CDR3 protein. D genes are given only for firm matches. Clone size is given for some rows only: seen once, a few or many times, or a class if the clone is expanded.

size: -; D: -; V: TRBV5-1; J: TRBJ2-1; DNA: TGCGCCAGCAGCGGACTGTACCTTAGCTCCTACAATGAGCAGTTCTTC; CDR3: CASSGLYLSSYNEQFF
size: -; D: TRBD1; V: TRBV7-3; J: TRBJ2-1; DNA: TGTGCCAGCAGCGGCGGACAGGGATCCTACAATGAGCAGTTCTTC; CDR3: CASSGGQGSYNEQFF
size: -; D: TRBD1; V: TRBV4-1; J: TRBJ2-7; DNA: TGCGCCAGCAGCCTAGGGGACAGGGCCCACGAGCAGTACTTC; CDR3: CASSLGDRAHEQYF
size: -; D: TRBD1; V: TRBV14; J: TRBJ2-7; DNA: TGTGCCAGCAGCCGACAGCTGACAGGGATCTTAAGCGAGCAGTACTTC; CDR3: CASSRQLTGILSEQYF
size: -; D: -; V: TRBV5-1; J: TRBJ2-7; DNA: TGCGCCAGCAGCTTTGGTAGTAGCTCCTACGAGCAGTACTTC; CDR3: CASSFGSSSYEQYF
size: few; D: TRBD1; V: TRBV5-8; J: TRBJ1-1; DNA: TGTGCCAGCAGCACCGGCTGGGACAGTGGGAACACTGAAGCTTTCTTT; CDR3: CASSTGWDSGNTEAFF
size: -; D: -; V: TRBV7-2; J: TRBJ2-3; DNA: TGTGCCAGCAGCTTAGTTTGGGACAACACAGATACGCAGTATTTT; CDR3: CASSLVWDNTDTQYF
size: -; D: TRBD1; V: TRBV6-2/TRBV6-3; J: TRBJ2-7; DNA: TGTGCCAGCAGTAATCCGATCGGGACAGGGGGCTACGAGCAGTACTTC; CDR3: CASSNPIGTGGYEQYF
size: -; D: -; V: TRBV5-1; J: TRBJ1-3; DNA: TGCGCCAGCAGCTTGGGCGCGGTTAGCTCTGGAAACACCATATATTTT; CDR3: CASSLGAVSSGNTIYF
size: -; D: TRBD2; V: TRBV5-4; J: TRBJ2-1; DNA: TGTGCCAGCAGCCGAATCGGGGGAGGGACCTACAATGAGCAGTTCTTC; CDR3: CASSRIGGGTYNEQFF
size: -; D: TRBD2; V: TRBV6-5; J: TRBJ2-7; DNA: TGTGCCAGCAGTCCCGGACTAGCGCTCTCCTACGAGCAGTACTTC; CDR3: CASSPGLALSYEQYF
size: few; D: -; V: TRBV2; J: TRBJ2-7; DNA: TGTGCCAGCAAGAGGTTCTCGGGCTACGAGCAGTACTTC; CDR3: CASKRFSGYEQYF
size: -; D: -; V: TRBV7-9; J: TRBJ1-5; DNA: TGTGCCAGCAGCTTAGCCGGGAGAAGCAATCAGCCCCAGCATTTT; CDR3: CASSLAGRSNQPQHF
size: -; D: TRBD1; V: TRBV4-3; J: TRBJ2-7; DNA: TGCGCCAGCAGCCAAGGCCCCCTGACAGGGGGGAACTACGAGCAGTACTTC; CDR3: CASSQGPLTGGNYEQYF
size: -; D: -; V: TRBV4-2; J: TRBJ1-2; DNA: TGTGCCAGCAGCCCTAGGTGGGGCCTTAAGGATAACTATGGCTACACCTTC; CDR3: CASSPRWGLKDNYGYTF
size: -; D: TRBD1; V: TRBV7-9; J: TRBJ1-4; DNA: TGTGCCAGCAGCCTCGGGACAGGAGACACAACTAATGAAAAACTGTTTTTT; CDR3: CASSLGTGDTTNEKLFF
size: -; D: -; V: TRBV5-1; J: TRBJ1-5; DNA: TGCGCCACCTCGATAGCTCCCAATCAGCCCCAGCATTTT; CDR3: CATSIAPNQPQHF
size: -; D: TRBD2; V: TRBV25-1; J: TRBJ2-2; DNA: TGTGCCAGCAGTGAATCTGTTAGCGGGTTCGGGGAGCTGTTTTTT; CDR3: CASSESVSGFGELFF
size: -; D: TRBD1; V: TRBV4-3; J: TRBJ2-7; DNA: TGCGCCAGCAGCCAAGGACAGGGGGGCTTCTACGAGCAGTACTTC; CDR3: CASSQGQGGFYEQYF
size: -; D: TRBD2; V: TRBV6-4; J: TRBJ2-3; DNA: TGTGCCAGCAGTGACTCTAGCGGGGGGGCTAGCACAGATACGCAGTATTTT; CDR3: CASSDSSGGASTDTQYF
size: once; D: TRBD2; V: TRBV4-3; J: TRBJ2-2; DNA: TGCGCCAGCAGCCCCCTGTCCTTTGAAGCGGGGGTTAGGAGGGAGCTGTTTTTT; CDR3: CASSPLSFEAGVRRELFF
size: -; D: -; V: TRBV7-2; J: TRBJ2-7; DNA: TGTGCCAGCAGCCAGACACTGGATCGGTCCTACGAGCAGTACTTC; CDR3: CASSQTLDRSYEQYF
size: -; D: -; V: TRBV28; J: TRBJ1-5; DNA: TGTGCCAGCAGTTTACTGTCTCAGCCCCAGCATTTT; CDR3: CASSLLSQPQHF
size: -; D: TRBD1; V: TRBV5-3; J: TRBJ1-6; DNA: TGTGCCAGAAGCCCACAGGGGAATTCACCCCTCCACTTT; CDR3: CARSPQGNSPLHF
size: -; D: -; V: TRBV5-4; J: TRBJ2-7; DNA: TGTGCCAGCAGCTTGGGGGATCGGAGGCGCGGCGAGCAGTACTTC; CDR3: CASSLGDRRRGEQYF
size: -; D: TRBD1; V: TRBV10-1; J: TRBJ1-2; DNA: TGCGCCAGCAGTGAGTCGACGACAGGGAATTTTGGCTACACCTTC; CDR3: CASSESTTGNFGYTF
size: -; D: TRBD1; V: TRBV19; J: TRBJ1-5; DNA: TGTGCCAGTAGCACCGGGACAGGGCGCGGGGTAGCCCAGCATTTT; CDR3: CASSTGTGRGVAQHF
size: once; D: TRBD1; V: TRBV7-9; J: TRBJ1-6; DNA: TGTGCCAGCAGCTTAGGCCAGGGGGCTGATTCACCCCTCCACTTT; CDR3: CASSLGQGADSPLHF
size: -; D: -; V: TRBV4-1; J: TRBJ2-7; DNA: TGCGCCAGCAGCCAATATGGGGGCAGGTACGAGCAGTACTTC; CDR3: CASSQYGGRYEQYF
size: -; D: -; V: TRBV4-3; J: TRBJ1-5; DNA: TGCGCCAGCAGCCAAGATGGCGGCAACAATCAGCCCCAGCATTTT; CDR3: CASSQDGGNNQPQHF
size: few; D: TRBD1; V: TRBV3-1/TRBV3-2; J: TRBJ2-7; DNA: TGTGCCAGCAGCCCCCAGAACAGGGGTAGGGGGGAGCAGTACTTC; CDR3: CASSPQNRGRGEQYF
size: -; D: TRBD1; V: TRBV7-8; J: TRBJ2-1; DNA: TGTGCCAGCAGCTTAAGGACAGGGGTCTACAATGAGCAGTTCTTC; CDR3: CASSLRTGVYNEQFF
size: -; D: -; V: TRBV27; J: TRBJ1-2; DNA: TGTGCCAGCAGTCGCGACAGTAACTATGGCTACACCTTC; CDR3: CASSRDSNYGYTF
size: -; D: -; V: TRBV3-1/TRBV3-2; J: TRBJ1-1; DNA: TGTGCCAGCAGCCCCCCAACTCGGGGGGGTGACACTGAAGCTTTCTTT; CDR3: CASSPPTRGGDTEAFF
size: -; D: TRBD1; V: TRBV6-5; J: TRBJ2-7; DNA: TGTGCCAGCAGCCGAGGGACAGGGGGTGACTACGAGCAGTACTTC; CDR3: CASSRGTGGDYEQYF
size: -; D: TRBD1; V: TRBV5-1; J: TRBJ1-6; DNA: TGCGCCAGCAGCTTAAGGGACAGGGATTCACCCCTCCACTTT; CDR3: CASSLRDRDSPLHF
size: -; D: TRBD1; V: TRBV10-2; J: TRBJ2-6; DNA: TGCGCCACCCGGACCAGGGGGCCGACGGGGGCCAACGTCCTGACTTTC; CDR3: CATRTRGPTGANVLTF
size: -; D: TRBD2; V: TRBV14; J: TRBJ2-3; DNA: TGTGCCAGCAGCCAAGATGGGCTAGCGGGAGATACGCAGTATTTT; CDR3: CASSQDGLAGDTQYF
size: -; D: TRBD1; V: TRBV7-2; J: TRBJ1-1; DNA: TGTGCCAGCAGCTTAGCCCCGGGACAGCTACAACCTGAAGCTTTCTTT; CDR3: CASSLAPGQLQPEAFF
size: -; D: -; V: TRBV7-8; J: TRBJ1-1; DNA: TGTGCCAGCACCCCCTTTATCGTTTTCAACACTGAAGCTTTCTTT; CDR3: CASTPFIVFNTEAFF
size: -; D: -; V: TRBV19; J: TRBJ2-7; DNA: TGTGCCAGTAGTATCAGGGCAGGAAGCTCCTACGAGCAGTACTTC; CDR3: CASSIRAGSSYEQYF
size: once; D: -; V: TRBV30; J: TRBJ1-2; DNA: TGTGCCTGGAGTGCGAATCTCCGGTTCGGCTACACCTTC; CDR3: CAWSANLRFGYTF
size: few; D: -; V: TRBV10-3; J: TRBJ2-7; DNA: TGTGCCATCCCTCGGAGGCCACAGTACTTC; CDR3: CAIPRRPQYF
size: -; D: TRBD1; V: TRBV10-2; J: TRBJ2-5; DNA: TGCGCCAGCAGACCTAGACAGGGGGGAAAAGAGACCCAGTACTTC; CDR3: CASRPRQGGKETQYF
size: -; D: -; V: TRBV24-1; J: TRBJ2-3; DNA: TGTGCCACGGCATCCTCCCACAGCACAGATACGCAGTATTTT; CDR3: CATASSHSTDTQYF
size: -; D: -; V: TRBV25-1; J: TRBJ1-2; DNA: TGTGCCAGCAGTGAATTAGTCGGTCGGGTCTATGGCTACACCTTC; CDR3: CASSELVGRVYGYTF
size: -; D: -; V: TRBV12-5; J: TRBJ1-6; DNA: TGTGCTAGTGGTTCGACAATTATTGAAGAGTGCTCACCCCTCCACTTT; CDR3: CASGSTIIEECSPLHF
size: -; D: TRBD1; V: TRBV7-7; J: TRBJ1-1; DNA: TGTGCCAGCAGGGCGTTAAGGGACAGGGACTCTCACACTGAAGCTTTCTTT; CDR3: CASRALRDRDSHTEAFF
size: -; D: -; V: TRBV3-1/TRBV3-2; J: TRBJ2-7; DNA: TGTGCCAGCAGCCTATACCGGGACACGCCGTTTGCGGTCAGGGAGCAGTACTTC; CDR3: CASSLYRDTPFAVREQYF
size: -; D: -; V: TRBV5-1; J: TRBJ1-5; DNA: TGCGCCAGCAGCCCCGACCGGATTGGAGGAGGCAATCAGCCCCAGCATTTT; CDR3: CASSPDRIGGGNQPQHF
size: -; D: -; V: TRBV5-6; J: TRBJ2-7; DNA: TGTGCCAGCAGGCAGAATCGCTACGAGCAGTACTTC; CDR3: CASRQNRYEQYF
size: -; D: TRBD2; V: TRBV5-1; J: TRBJ2-1; DNA: TGCGCCAGCAGCTTGGATACTGCGGGAGAGTGGTTTTCCTACAATGAGCAGTTCTTC; CDR3: CASSLDTAGEWFSYNEQFF
size: -; D: -; V: TRBV7-6; J: TRBJ1-2; DNA: TGTGCCAGCAGCTCTCAGGGGTCCGGCTACACCTTC; CDR3: CASSSQGSGYTF
size: once; D: TRBD2; V: TRBV7-6; J: TRBJ2-1; DNA: TGTGCCAGCAGCTTAGGGCGACTAGCGGGAAGTGCAAGGGTCGACAATGAGCAGTTCTTC; CDR3: CASSLGRLAGSARVDNEQFF
size: once; D: -; V: TRBV6-2/TRBV6-3; J: TRBJ2-7; DNA: TGTGCCAGCAGTCCAGAAAATTACGAGCAGTACTTC; CDR3: CASSPENYEQYF